What follows are 6 T cell receptor beta chains derived from one specimen sequenced in a study of beta chain features in type 1 diabetes. Expressed TCRB transcripts were sequenced because the isolated RNA had all been reverse transcribed beforehand. Libraries were prepared by immunoSEQ multiplex PCR; TCRdb keeps only in-frame clonotypes and omits some of them. There are about 230,000 clones in the sample; around 10% occur only once, and 0.03% to 0.04% lies in the top ten. Sequencing was done on a sample of naive CD4+ T cells from blood. The receptors derive from a woman between 18 and 29 years old in good health.

The chain employs TRBV16 and TRBJ1-5; TRBD1 agrees at 7 bases. After removal of 2 bases from V and 4 bases from J, the junction contained 8 bases not matched to a gene. From germline, CDR1 is KGHSY and CDR2 FQNENV. The CDR3 is 16 residues long. In nucleotides, the CDR3 is TGTGCCAGCAGCCAAACCTCAGACAGGGTGAATCAGCCCCAGCATTTT. Protein product: CASSQTSDRVNQPQHF.

The table lists this clone with a few counts. V usage is TRBV7-9 and J usage is TRBJ1-2; D gene unclear. CDR3 size: 14 residues. Germline V gene lookup returns CDR1 SEHNR and CDR2 FQNEAQ (reference sequence). The V and J ends lost 0 bases and 1 base respectively, with 6 bases between them. The CDR3 DNA follows: TGTGCCAGCAGCTTAGCGAGAGTTAACTATGGCTACACCTTC. As protein: CASSLARVNYGYTF.

This clone was seen ten or more times. The rearrangement uses TRBV28 and TRBJ2-1; 7 bases line up with TRBD1. Germline V gene sequence: CDR1 MDHEN, CDR2 SYDVKM. The CDR3 loop spans 13 amino acids. V was pared by 10 bases and J by 5 bases, with 8 bases of the junction left unmatched. The CDR3 loop is CATSTGMNNEQFF. The CDR3 nucleotides read TGTGCCACCTCGACAGGGATGAACAATGAGCAGTTCTTC.

The chain joins TRBV18 to TRBJ2-1, with D perhaps TRBD2 (6 bases). The CDR3 extends over 18 amino acids. Germline V gene data show CDR1 as KGHSH and CDR2 as LQKENI. V dropped 3 bases and J dropped 4 bases, with 22 bases sitting between them. The CDR3 here is CASSPAPLAAGLYNEQFF. The CDR3 nucleotides read TGTGCCAGCTCACCCGCTCCACTAGCAGCCGGACTTTACAATGAGCAGTTCTTC.

On this clone: Germline and junction disagree at one end, which may indicate a read error. The rearrangement links TRBV30 to TRBJ1-1; TRBD1 might be the D (5 bases). The CDR3 is made up of 13 amino acids. Germline CDR1 GTSNPN, CDR2 SVGIG (reference sequence). The chain's CDR3 is CAWNARVKTEAFF. The CDR3, as DNA: TGTGCCTGGAATGCCAGGGTGAAGACTGAAGCTTTCTTT. Drawing the rest from reference TRBV30 and TRBJ1-1, the complete variable domain is SQTIHQWPATLVQPVGSPLSLECTVEGTSNPNLYWYRQAAGRGLQLLFYSVGIGQISSEVPQNLSASRPQDRQFILSSKKLLLSDSGFYLCAWNARVKTEAFFGQGTRLTVV.

This clone has a handful of counts. This rearrangement joins TRBV9 to TRBJ2-1; 10 nucleotides line up with TRBD2. This CDR3 region has 14 residues. The trim removed 0 bases at V and 10 bases at J, leaving 4 bases unmatched. Germline CDR1 reads SGDLS; CDR2 reads YYNGEE. The CDR3 spells CASSVAASGGEQFF. CDR3 in DNA: TGTGCCAGCAGCGTAGCCGCTAGCGGGGGAGAGCAGTTCTTC.